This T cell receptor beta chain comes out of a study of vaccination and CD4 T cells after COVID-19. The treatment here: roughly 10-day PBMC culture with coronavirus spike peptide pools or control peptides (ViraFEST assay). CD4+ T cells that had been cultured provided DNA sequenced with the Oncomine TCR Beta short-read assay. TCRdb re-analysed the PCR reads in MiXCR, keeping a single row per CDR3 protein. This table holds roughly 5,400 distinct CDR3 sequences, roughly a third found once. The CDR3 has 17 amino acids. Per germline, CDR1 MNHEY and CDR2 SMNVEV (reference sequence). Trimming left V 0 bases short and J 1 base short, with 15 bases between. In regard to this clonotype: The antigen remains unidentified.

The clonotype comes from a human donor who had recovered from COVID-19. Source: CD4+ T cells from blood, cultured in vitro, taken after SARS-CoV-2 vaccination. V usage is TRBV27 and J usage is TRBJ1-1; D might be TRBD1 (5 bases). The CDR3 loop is CASSLSPFEGWNTEAFF. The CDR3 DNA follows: TGTGCCAGCAGTTTATCTCCGTTTGAGGGGTGGAACACTGAAGCTTTCTTT.